Following are 25 T cell receptor beta chains from one sample sequenced in a study of cytomegalovirus exposure and HLA in healthy donors. The study ran its PCR with 60 Vbeta and 13 Jbeta primers. Clones were read by immunoSEQ multiplex PCR, and TCRdb kept only the in-frame ones, dropping some. The table records 200,000 to 250,000 clones, almost 80% of them present only once. Sequencing was performed on PBMCs. All receptors derive from a man between 18 and 35 years old in good health and CMV-seronegative.

The J gene is TRBJ2-3, the V gene TRBV6-1; D gene unclear. The CDR3 spans 14 residues. Germline lookup yields CDR1 MNHNS and CDR2 SASEGT. V gave up 7 bases and J gave up 5 bases, with 16 bases separating them. CDR3 in amino acids: CASMPEDSRDTQYF. CDR3 sequence (DNA): TGTGCCAGCATGCCCGAGGATTCTAGAGATACGCAGTATTTT.

The chain has TRBV6-5 and TRBJ1-6; 10 positions agree with TRBD1. This CDR3 spans 15 amino acids. Germline lookup yields CDR1 MNHEY and CDR2 SVGAGI. V dropped 6 bases and J dropped 9; count of bases not matched to a gene: 8. CDR3 bases: TGTGCCAGCAGACCGGCCGGGGACAGGGGTTCACCCCTCCACTTT. Its protein is CASRPAGDRGSPLHF.

For this clone: The same CDR3 can be traced to other DNA sequences in this sample. This chain joins TRBV7-2 and TRBJ1-1, with D unresolved. The CDR3 has 13 residues. Germline loops: CDR1 SGHTA, CDR2 FQGNSA. V shed 1 base and J shed 1 base, with 4 bases lying between them. CDR3 nucleotides: TGTGCCAGCAGCTTAGGGCAGAACACTGAAGCTTTCTTT. This codes for CASSLGQNTEAFF.

The chain links TRBV2 to TRBJ1-5, with 7 nucleotides matching TRBD1. Germline-derived CDR1 and CDR2 are SNHLY and FYNNEI. The length of the CDR3 is 15 residues. The trim removed 7 bases at V and 4 bases at J, leaving 10 bases unmatched. The CDR3 loop is CASNHGGGENQPQHF. In nucleotides, the CDR3 is TGTGCCAGCAACCACGGAGGGGGCGAGAATCAGCCCCAGCATTTT.

This clone was observed once. The rearrangement links TRBV5-1 to TRBJ2-7, with 9 bases lining up with TRBD2. The V gene end was trimmed by 5 bases and the J gene end by 3 bases; junction bases not matched to a gene: 12. The CDR3 runs to 16 residues. The germline gives CDR1 SGHRS, CDR2 YFSETQ. In nucleotides, the CDR3 is TGCGCCAGCAGGCACTCGACCGGGACTAGCAACTACGAGCAGTACTTC. Translated, it gives CASRHSTGTSNYEQYF.

The chain has TRBV2 and TRBJ2-7, with a possible D match to TRBD2 (5 bases). CDR1 is SNHLY and CDR2 is FYNNEI in the germline V gene. The CDR3 contains 13 residues. Trimming cost V 1 base and J 3 bases, with 7 bases left between them. The DNA for the CDR3 is TGTGCCAGCAGTGAAGGGGAGATCTACGAGCAGTACTTC. Protein sequence: CASSEGEIYEQYF.

The V call is TRBV27, the J call TRBJ2-5; 10 positions match TRBD2. Trimming removed 3 bases from V and 5 bases from J; junction bases left unmatched: 9. The CDR3 is 16 residues long. CDR1 MNHEY and CDR2 SMNVEV come from the germline V gene (reference sequence). The CDR3, as DNA: TGTGCCAGCAGTTTTCGGGCTAGCGGGGGTTGGGAGACCCAGTACTTC. It encodes CASSFRASGGWETQYF.

The chain has TRBV6-1 and TRBJ2-5; 12 positions match TRBD2. Looked up from germline, CDR1 is MNHNS and CDR2 is SASEGT. Trimming cost V 3 bases and J 1 base; bases outside gene matches: 3. The CDR3 runs 16 residues. CDR3 sequence: CASSELAGGPQETQYF. CDR3 coding DNA: TGTGCCAGCAGTGAGCTAGCGGGAGGGCCCCAAGAGACCCAGTACTTC.

This clone was counted a single time. The chain recombines TRBV7-9 with TRBJ2-7, with TRBD1 as a possible D gene (5 bases). V lost 3 bases, J lost 3 bases, and 18 bases lay in between. CDR3 size: 16 residues. Germline-derived CDR1 and CDR2 are SEHNR and FQNEAQ (reference sequence). The CDR3 DNA is TGTGCCAGCAGCTTCATGGGGCAGGGTGACGACTACGAGCAGTACTTC. Translated: CASSFMGQGDDYEQYF.

This clone has just one count. V gene TRBV5-1 combines with J gene TRBJ2-5; TRBD1 matches at 7 bases. The end of the DNA aligns better with TRBJ2-7, so the J call may be wrong. Germline-derived CDR1 and CDR2 are SGHRS and YFSETQ. The CDR3 has 14 residues. DNA of the CDR3: TGCGCCAGCAGCTTGGTGGGACAGCCCTACGAGCAGTACTTC. Residues: CASSLVGQPYEQYF.

The gene calls are TRBV7-2 and TRBJ2-5; the D gene is possibly TRBD1 (5 bases). V shed 7 bases and J shed 2 bases, with 17 bases lying between them. CDR3 length: 15 amino acids. In germline, CDR1 is SGHTA, CDR2 FQGNSA. As DNA, the CDR3 is TGTGCCAGCATCCCCAGGGTAGGGCGGCAAGAGACCCAGTACTTC. This sequence encodes CASIPRVGRQETQYF.

The V and J genes are TRBV5-6 and TRBJ2-3, with 8 nucleotides matching TRBD1. This CDR3 is 14 amino acids long. Trimming removed 5 bases from V and 5 bases from J; junction bases left unmatched: 7. The germline V gene encodes CDR1 SGHDT and CDR2 YYEEEE. The CDR3 nucleotides are TGTGCCAGCAGACAGCAGGGGGCGGGAGATACGCAGTATTTT. It is translated as CASRQQGAGDTQYF.

This chain links TRBV6-5 with TRBJ2-7; D perhaps matches TRBD1 (5 bases). Trimming cost V 0 bases and J 0 bases, with 12 bases left between them. The germline gives CDR1 MNHEY, CDR2 SVGAGI. This CDR3 contains 16 residues. This CDR3 reads CASSYSVTGASYEQYF. The CDR3 coding sequence is TGTGCCAGCAGTTACTCGGTTACAGGTGCCTCCTACGAGCAGTACTTC.

The gene calls are TRBV10-1 and TRBJ2-7, with 7 positions matching TRBD1. The CDR3 is 15 amino acids. Losses at the gene ends were 8 bases for V and 2 bases for J; bases not matched to a gene: 12. Germline assignment: CDR1 WNHNN and CDR2 SYGVQD (reference sequence). Written as DNA, the CDR3 is TGCGCCAGCCCAAATACCCGGGACAGTACCTACGAGCAGTACTTC. Protein: CASPNTRDSTYEQYF.

This rearrangement joins TRBV6-1 to TRBJ1-1; 9 bases are a match to TRBD1. CDR3 length equals 16 residues. The germline V gene encodes CDR1 MNHNS and CDR2 SASEGT. Trimming took 3 bases from V and 1 from J; bases not matched to a gene: 6. In DNA, the CDR3 is TGTGCCAGCAGTGATCTACCGGGACAGGGGAACACTGAAGCTTTCTTT. Amino acids: CASSDLPGQGNTEAFF.

The rearrangement links TRBV4-3 to TRBJ1-1, with 9 bases identical to TRBD1. CDR1 is LGHNA, CDR2 YSLEER, per germline. The CDR3 is 15 amino acids. With V trimmed by 3 bases and J by 3 bases, 5 bases remained unmatched. The CDR3 sequence is CASSQQTGGHTEAFF. The CDR3 nucleotides are TGCGCCAGCAGCCAGCAGACAGGGGGTCACACTGAAGCTTTCTTT.

This sequence joins TRBV7-3 and TRBJ2-1; D might be TRBD2 (6 bases). The ends were cut back, 3 bases at V and 6 bases at J, with 21 bases in the middle. Germline assignment: CDR1 SGHTA and CDR2 FQGTGA. The CDR3 contains 17 residues. This chain's CDR3 is CASSFYPGLALGNEQFF. CDR3 nucleotide sequence: TGTGCCAGCAGCTTTTATCCGGGACTGGCGTTGGGCAATGAGCAGTTCTTC.

This rearrangement joins TRBV2 to TRBJ1-5, with unresolved D. The V end lost 8 bases, the J end lost 3 bases, and 14 bases lay between the germline ends. Germline V CDR1 and CDR2: SNHLY, FYNNEI. The CDR3 spans 14 residues. CDR3 residues: CASVGIRVNQPQHF. The DNA for the CDR3 is TGTGCCAGCGTCGGGATACGCGTCAATCAGCCCCAGCATTTT.

The V call is TRBV7-9, the J call TRBJ1-5, with D perhaps TRBD1 (6 bases). V was trimmed by 5 bases and J by 4 bases, leaving 9 bases between them. The CDR3 consists of 13 residues. Germline V gives CDR1 SEHNR, CDR2 FQNEAQ (reference sequence). CDR3 in DNA: TGTGCCAGCAGCCCCACAGGGAATCAGCCCCAGCATTTT. Translated: CASSPTGNQPQHF.

V is TRBV5-4 and J is TRBJ2-5; no definite D call. The length of the CDR3 is 13 residues. V was trimmed by 1 base and J by 0 bases, leaving 4 bases between them. Germline CDR1 SGHNT, CDR2 YYREEE (reference sequence). Written as DNA, the CDR3 is TGTGCCAGCAGCTTGAGAGACCAAGAGACCCAGTACTTC. It specifies CASSLRDQETQYF.

V is TRBV29-1 and J is TRBJ2-3; perhaps TRBD1 as D (5 bases). V was pared by 3 bases and J by 2 bases, with 12 bases between. The CDR3 is made up of 14 amino acids. The V gene's germline CDR1 is SQVTM and CDR2 ANQGSEA. In nucleotides, the CDR3 is TGCAGCGTTGATACAGACAGCTTCACAGATACGCAGTATTTT. Encoded protein: CSVDTDSFTDTQYF.

The J gene is TRBJ2-7, the V gene TRBV30; D might be TRBD1 (6 bases). Trimming took 5 bases from V and 4 from J, leaving 9 bases between them. The CDR3 runs 11 residues. Germline CDR1 GTSNPN, CDR2 SVGIG (reference sequence). The CDR3 DNA follows: TGTGCCTGGGCAGGGGTATACGAGCAGTACTTC. It is translated as CAWAGVYEQYF. The variable domain in full, with the rest retrieved from reference TRBV30 and TRBJ2-7, is SQTIHQWPATLVQPVGSPLSLECTVEGTSNPNLYWYRQAAGRGLQLLFYSVGIGQISSEVPQNLSASRPQDRQFILSSKKLLLSDSGFYLCAWAGVYEQYFGPGTRLTVT.

This rearrangement joins TRBV5-1 to TRBJ2-5; 10 nucleotides agree with TRBD1. Trimming at V came to 0 bases and at J to 7 bases, leaving 12 bases not matched to a gene. The CDR3 runs 17 residues. CDR1 and CDR2 (germline): SGHRS, YFSETQ. CDR3 loop: CASSLGSTGTGAGTQYF. The CDR3 DNA follows: TGCGCCAGCAGCTTGGGCAGTACCGGGACAGGGGCCGGGACCCAGTACTTC.

The chain combines TRBV30 with TRBJ1-1, with D unresolved. V lost 2 bases to trimming and J lost 5 bases, with 12 bases between them. Germline assignment: CDR1 GTSNPN and CDR2 SVGIG (reference sequence). The length of the CDR3 is 13 residues. CDR3: CAWSLTGRTEAFF. The CDR3 region has the DNA TGTGCCTGGAGTTTGACCGGGAGAACTGAAGCTTTCTTT.

This clone was detected only once. This chain links TRBV6-5 with TRBJ2-7, with TRBD2 matching over 10 bases. Germline assignment: CDR1 MNHEY and CDR2 SVGAGI. J lost 2 bases, V lost 4 bases, and 5 bases had no gene match. There are 15 residues in the CDR3. The CDR3 is CASSFGTSETYEQYF. DNA for the CDR3: TGTGCCAGCAGTTTCGGGACTAGCGAGACCTACGAGCAGTACTTC.